The rows below give T cell receptor beta chains drawn from one sample of a study of lymphopenia after photon versus proton radiotherapy. Method: immunoSEQ multiplex PCR; TCRdb's copy keeps in-frame clones and lacks some. The table shows tens of thousands of clones, with 85% to 95% occurring only once. The sequencing here drew on peripheral blood, taken from a patient treated with photon-based radiotherapy. These receptors were collected from a woman aged 45-60 years with cholangiocarcinoma. Each CDR3 is given with its conserved first and last residue. The D gene is left open where the match is weak. Rows give clone size only sometimes, using once, few, many, or a class for an expanded clone.

clone size	D gene	V gene	J gene	CDR3 DNA	CDR3 protein
few	TRBD1	TRBV30	TRBJ1-2	TGTGCCTGGACTGGGACAGGGAGGTCTGGCTACACCTTC	CAWTGTGRSGYTF
NA	NA	TRBV5-1	TRBJ2-7	TGCGCCAGCAGCGTCGGGCACCTCTCCTACGAGCAGTACTTC	CASSVGHLSYEQYF
once	NA	TRBV6-1	TRBJ2-1	TGTGCCAGCAGTCTCCGGGGCGAGCAGTTCTTC	CASSLRGEQFF
NA	TRBD1	TRBV5-4	TRBJ2-5	TGTGCCAGCAGCACACAGGGGGCGGGACGGCAAGAGACCCAGTACTTC	CASSTQGAGRQETQYF
NA	TRBD1	TRBV19	TRBJ1-4	TGTGCCAGTAGTATTAACAGGGGCGAAAAACTGTTTTTT	CASSINRGEKLFF
NA	NA	TRBV18	TRBJ2-5	TGTGCCAGCTCACCTCTTCAAGAGACCCAGTACTTC	CASSPLQETQYF
NA	NA	TRBV29-1	TRBJ1-2	TGCAGCGTTGAGATACAGAGTCACTATGGCTACACCTTC	CSVEIQSHYGYTF
NA	TRBD2	TRBV29-1	TRBJ2-7	TGCAGCGTCAACGGACTAGCGGGCGAGATCTCCTACGAGCAGTACTTC	CSVNGLAGEISYEQYF
NA	NA	TRBV5-5	TRBJ2-1	TGTGCCAGCAGCGAGGCAGGGAATTCCTACAATGAGCAGTTCTTC	CASSEAGNSYNEQFF
NA	TRBD2	TRBV6-6	TRBJ2-3	TGTGCCAGCAGTGGACTAGCGGGTACCACAGATACGCAGTATTTT	CASSGLAGTTDTQYF
NA	NA	TRBV7-9	TRBJ2-3	TGTGCCAGCAGCTTAGAGGCCGGGGGCACAGATACGCAGTATTTT	CASSLEAGGTDTQYF
NA	NA	TRBV7-9	TRBJ1-2	TGTGCCAGCAGCCGGGACTCTAACTATGGCTACACCTTC	CASSRDSNYGYTF
NA	TRBD2	TRBV7-9	TRBJ2-2	TGTGCCAGCGGATTAGCGGGGGGAGTCGGGGAGCTGTTTTTT	CASGLAGGVGELFF
NA	NA	TRBV6-5	TRBJ2-7	TGTGCCAGCAGTTACCGACACACTCCTACCTACGAGCAGTACTTC	CASSYRHTPTYEQYF
NA	NA	TRBV5-8	TRBJ2-7	TGTGCCAGCACGGACATCGGACTCTACGAGCAGTACTTC	CASTDIGLYEQYF
NA	NA	TRBV4-3	TRBJ1-1	TGCGCCAGCAGCCTCCGACGGGGAGAACCCTTAATGACTGAAGCTTTCTTT	CASSLRRGEPLMTEAFF
NA	NA	TRBV2	TRBJ1-4	TGTGCCAGCAGACAGTCTAATGAAAAACTGTTTTTT	CASRQSNEKLFF
NA	NA	TRBV4-1	TRBJ1-1	TGCGCCAGCAGCCAACGCGGGACGGCCTTCGAAGCTTTCTTT	CASSQRGTAFEAFF
NA	NA	TRBV11-2	TRBJ2-1	TGTGCCAGCAGCTTAGGTAACACTCTCTCCTACAATGAGCAGTTCTTC	CASSLGNTLSYNEQFF
NA	NA	TRBV5-4	TRBJ2-7	TGTGCCAGCAGTCGATCCCACGAGCAGTACTTC	CASSRSHEQYF
NA	NA	TRBV30	TRBJ1-5	TGTGCCTGGAGTTACAGGGAGGATCAGCCCCAGCATTTT	CAWSYREDQPQHF
NA	TRBD1	TRBV2	TRBJ1-4	TGTGCCAGCAGTGCGCGGACAGGTCTTGACGGAAAACTGTTTTTT	CASSARTGLDGKLFF
NA	NA	TRBV6-5	TRBJ2-2	TGTGCCAGCAAGGCGGGGAGTAATACCGGGGAGCTGTTTTTT	CASKAGSNTGELFF
once	TRBD1	TRBV5-5	TRBJ1-1	TGTGCCAGCAGCCCAGGGGGGATGAACACTGAAGCTTTCTTT	CASSPGGMNTEAFF